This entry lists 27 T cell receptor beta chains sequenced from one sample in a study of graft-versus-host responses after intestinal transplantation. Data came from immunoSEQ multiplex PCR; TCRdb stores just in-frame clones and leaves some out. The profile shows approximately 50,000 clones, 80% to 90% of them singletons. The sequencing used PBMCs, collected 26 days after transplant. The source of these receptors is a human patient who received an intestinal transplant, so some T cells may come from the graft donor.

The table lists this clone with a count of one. The CDR3 DNA reads as TGTGCCAGCAGTCCGAGGGGGGACAGGGGGCATTCTGGGTCCTATAATTCACCCCTCCACTTT. Protein sequence: CASSPRGDRGHSGSYNSPLHF. V gene TRBV28 combines with J gene TRBJ1-6; the match to TRBD1 covers 12 bases. Germline V gene data show CDR1 as MDHEN and CDR2 as SYDVKM. The CDR3 is made up of 21 amino acids. V shed 5 bases, J shed 1 base, and the junction held 15 bases outside the gene matches.

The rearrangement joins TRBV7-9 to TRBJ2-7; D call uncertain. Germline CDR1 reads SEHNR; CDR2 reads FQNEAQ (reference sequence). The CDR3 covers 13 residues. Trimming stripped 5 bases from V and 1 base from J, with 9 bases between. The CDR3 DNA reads TGTGCCAGCAGCGGTACCGGGTCCTACGAGCAGTACTTC. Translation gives CASSGTGSYEQYF.

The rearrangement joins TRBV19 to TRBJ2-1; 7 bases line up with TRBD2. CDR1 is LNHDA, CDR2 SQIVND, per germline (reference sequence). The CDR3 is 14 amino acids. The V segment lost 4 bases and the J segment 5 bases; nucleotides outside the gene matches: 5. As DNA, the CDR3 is TGTGCCAGTAGTACCAAAGCGGGGAACAATGAGCAGTTCTTC. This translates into CASSTKAGNNEQFF.

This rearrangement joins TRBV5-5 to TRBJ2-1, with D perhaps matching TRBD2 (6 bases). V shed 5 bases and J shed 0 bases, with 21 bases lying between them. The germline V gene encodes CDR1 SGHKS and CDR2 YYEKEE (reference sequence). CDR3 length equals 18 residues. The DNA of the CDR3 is TGTGCCAGCAGACTAGTGGTTCGGATCGGGGGCTCCTACAATGAGCAGTTCTTC. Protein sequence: CASRLVVRIGGSYNEQFF.

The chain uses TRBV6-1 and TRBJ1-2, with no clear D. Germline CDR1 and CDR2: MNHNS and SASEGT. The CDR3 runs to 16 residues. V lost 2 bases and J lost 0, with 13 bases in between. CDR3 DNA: TGTGCCAGCAGTGAATGGGCAGCTTCCCCTAACTATGGCTACACCTTC. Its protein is CASSEWAASPNYGYTF.

Here the CDR3 reads CASSSAVSGGSSYEQYF. The CDR3 bases are TGCGCCAGCAGCTCTGCCGTTAGCGGGGGAAGCTCCTACGAGCAGTACTTC. The V call is TRBV5-1, the J call TRBJ2-7; TRBD2 aligns across 9 bases. Trimming removed 3 bases from V and 0 bases from J; junction bases left unmatched: 10. CDR1 is SGHRS and CDR2 is YFSETQ in the germline V gene. The CDR3 is 17 amino acids.

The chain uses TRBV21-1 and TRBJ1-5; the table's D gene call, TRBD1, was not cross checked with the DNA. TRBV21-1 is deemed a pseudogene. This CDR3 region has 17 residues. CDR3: CASSSPLSQAFNQPQHF. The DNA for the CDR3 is TGTGCCAGCAGCAGTCCTCTATCACAGGCGTTCAATCAGCCCCAGCATTTT.

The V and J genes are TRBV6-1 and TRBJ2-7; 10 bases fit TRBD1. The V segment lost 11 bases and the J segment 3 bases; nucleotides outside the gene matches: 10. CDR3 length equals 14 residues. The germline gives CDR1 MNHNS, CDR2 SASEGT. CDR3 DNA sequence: TGTGCCTCCCAAGTCGGGACAGGGGACTACGAGCAGTACTTC. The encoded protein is CASQVGTGDYEQYF.

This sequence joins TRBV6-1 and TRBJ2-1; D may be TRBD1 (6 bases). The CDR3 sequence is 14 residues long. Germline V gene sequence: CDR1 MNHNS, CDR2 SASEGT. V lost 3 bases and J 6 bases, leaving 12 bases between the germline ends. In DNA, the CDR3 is TGTGCCAGCAGTGACTACAGGGAGATCAATGAGCAGTTCTTC. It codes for CASSDYREINEQFF.

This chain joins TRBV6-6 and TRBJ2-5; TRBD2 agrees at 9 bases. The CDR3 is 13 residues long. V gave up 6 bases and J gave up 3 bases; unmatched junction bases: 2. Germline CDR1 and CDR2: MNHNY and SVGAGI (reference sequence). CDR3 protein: CASRSSGEETQYF. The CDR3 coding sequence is TGTGCCAGCAGGTCTAGCGGGGAAGAGACCCAGTACTTC.

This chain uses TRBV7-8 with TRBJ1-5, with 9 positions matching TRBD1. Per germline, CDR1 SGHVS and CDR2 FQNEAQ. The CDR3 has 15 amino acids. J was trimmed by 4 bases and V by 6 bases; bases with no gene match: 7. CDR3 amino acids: CASSYGTGSNQPQHF. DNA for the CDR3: TGTGCCAGCAGTTACGGGACAGGGAGTAATCAGCCCCAGCATTTT.

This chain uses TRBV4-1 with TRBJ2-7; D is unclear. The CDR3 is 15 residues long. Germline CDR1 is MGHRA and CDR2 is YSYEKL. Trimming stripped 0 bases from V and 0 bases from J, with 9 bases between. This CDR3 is CASSQDQLTSYEQYF. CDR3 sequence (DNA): TGCGCCAGCAGCCAAGATCAACTTACCTCCTACGAGCAGTACTTC.

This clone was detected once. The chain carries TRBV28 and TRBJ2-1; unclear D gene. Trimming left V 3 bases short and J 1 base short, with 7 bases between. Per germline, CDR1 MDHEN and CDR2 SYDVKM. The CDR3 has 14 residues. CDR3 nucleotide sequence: TGTGCCAGCAGTTTGGTAGAATCCTACAATGAGCAGTTCTTC. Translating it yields CASSLVESYNEQFF.

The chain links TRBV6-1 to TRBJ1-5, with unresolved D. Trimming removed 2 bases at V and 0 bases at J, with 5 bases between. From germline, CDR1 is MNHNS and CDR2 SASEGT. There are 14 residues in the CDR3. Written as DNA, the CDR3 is TGTGCCAGCAGTGAACACTATAGCAATCAGCCCCAGCATTTT. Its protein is CASSEHYSNQPQHF.

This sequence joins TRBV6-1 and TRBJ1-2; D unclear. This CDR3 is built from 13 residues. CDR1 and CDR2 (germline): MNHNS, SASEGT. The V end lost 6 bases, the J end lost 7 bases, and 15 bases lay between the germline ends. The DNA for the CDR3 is TGTGCCAGCAGCGCCTACAGTGTCTTTGGCTACACCTTC. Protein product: CASSAYSVFGYTF.

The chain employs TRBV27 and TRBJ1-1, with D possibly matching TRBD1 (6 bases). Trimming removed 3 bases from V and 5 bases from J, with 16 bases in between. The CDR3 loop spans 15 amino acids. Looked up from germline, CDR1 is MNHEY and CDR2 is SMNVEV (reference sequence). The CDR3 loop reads CASSFGLQGGTEAFF. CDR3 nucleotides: TGTGCCAGCAGTTTCGGATTACAGGGCGGGACTGAAGCTTTCTTT.

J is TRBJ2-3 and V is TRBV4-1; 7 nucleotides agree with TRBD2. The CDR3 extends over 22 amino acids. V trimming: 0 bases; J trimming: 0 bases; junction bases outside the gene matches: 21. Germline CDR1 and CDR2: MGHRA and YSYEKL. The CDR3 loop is CASSQEFQGPLLADTSTDTQYF. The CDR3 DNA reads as TGCGCCAGCAGCCAAGAGTTCCAGGGACCCCTTCTAGCGGACACTAGCACAGATACGCAGTATTTT.

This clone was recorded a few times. The CDR3 DNA is TGCGCCAGCAGCTTGGGAGGGGGCGAGTCACCCCTCCACTTT. This sequence encodes CASSLGGGESPLHF. This chain uses TRBV5-1 with TRBJ1-6; 7 bases are a match to TRBD1. Germline CDR1 reads SGHRS; CDR2 reads YFSETQ. CDR3 length equals 14 residues. Trimming took 0 bases from V and 10 from J; bases not matched to a gene: 4.

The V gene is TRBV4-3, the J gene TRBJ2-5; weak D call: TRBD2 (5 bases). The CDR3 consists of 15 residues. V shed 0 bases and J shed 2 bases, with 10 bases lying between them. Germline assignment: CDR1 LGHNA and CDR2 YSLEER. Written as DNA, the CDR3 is TGCGCCAGCAGCCAAGACCGGGATTTACAAGAGACCCAGTACTTC. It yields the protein CASSQDRDLQETQYF.

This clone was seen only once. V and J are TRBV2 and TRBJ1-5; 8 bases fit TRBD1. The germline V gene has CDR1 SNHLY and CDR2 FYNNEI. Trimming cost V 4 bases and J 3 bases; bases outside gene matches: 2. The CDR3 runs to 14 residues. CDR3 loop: CASSGTGNNQPQHF. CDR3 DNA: TGTGCCAGCAGTGGGACAGGGAACAATCAGCCCCAGCATTTT.

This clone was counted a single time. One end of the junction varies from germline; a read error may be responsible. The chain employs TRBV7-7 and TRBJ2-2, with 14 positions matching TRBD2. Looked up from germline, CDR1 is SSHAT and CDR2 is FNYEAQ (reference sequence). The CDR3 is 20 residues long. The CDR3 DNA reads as TGTGCTAGCAGCTTAGCGGCCGTCGGACTAGCGGGGGGACCCCCCGGGGAGCTGTTTTTT. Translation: CASSLAAVGLAGGPPGELFF.

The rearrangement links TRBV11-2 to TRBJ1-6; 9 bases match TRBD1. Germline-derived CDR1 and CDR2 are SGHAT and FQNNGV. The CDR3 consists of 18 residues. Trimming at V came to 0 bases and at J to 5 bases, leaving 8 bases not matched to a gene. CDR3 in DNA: TGTGCCAGCAGCTTAGATGGGTGGGACAGGGCTAATAATTCACCCCTCCACTTT. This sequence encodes CASSLDGWDRANNSPLHF.

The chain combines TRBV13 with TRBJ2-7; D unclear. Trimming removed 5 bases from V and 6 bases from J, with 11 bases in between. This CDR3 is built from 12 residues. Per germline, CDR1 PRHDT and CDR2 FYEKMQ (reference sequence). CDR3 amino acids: CASSPPGGEQYF. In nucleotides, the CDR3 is TGTGCCAGCAGCCCCCCCGGTGGCGAGCAGTACTTC.

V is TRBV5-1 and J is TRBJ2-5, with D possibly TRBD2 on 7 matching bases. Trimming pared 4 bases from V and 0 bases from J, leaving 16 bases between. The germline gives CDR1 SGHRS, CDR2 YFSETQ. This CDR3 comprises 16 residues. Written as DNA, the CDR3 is TGCGCCAGCAGCCCCGGGGGGCGGGCGAACCAAGAGACCCAGTACTTC. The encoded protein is CASSPGGRANQETQYF.

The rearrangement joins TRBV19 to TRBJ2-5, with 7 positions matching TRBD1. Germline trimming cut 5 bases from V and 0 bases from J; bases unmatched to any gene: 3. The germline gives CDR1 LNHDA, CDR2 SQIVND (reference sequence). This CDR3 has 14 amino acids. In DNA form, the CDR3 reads TGTGCCAGTAGTGCAGACAGGGACCAAGAGACCCAGTACTTC. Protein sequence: CASSADRDQETQYF. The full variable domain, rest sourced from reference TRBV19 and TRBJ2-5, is DGGITQSPKYLFRKEGQNVTLSCEQNLNHDAMYWYRQDPGQGLRLIYYSQIVNDFQKGDIAEGYSVSREKKESFPLTVTSAQKNPTAFYLCASSADRDQETQYFGPGTRLLVL.

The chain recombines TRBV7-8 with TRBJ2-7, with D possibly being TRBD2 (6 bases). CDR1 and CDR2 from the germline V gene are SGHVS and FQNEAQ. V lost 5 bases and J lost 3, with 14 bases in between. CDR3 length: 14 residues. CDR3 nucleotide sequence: TGTGCCAGCAGCGCCGCCGGCGGGGACTACGAGCAGTACTTC. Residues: CASSAAGGDYEQYF.

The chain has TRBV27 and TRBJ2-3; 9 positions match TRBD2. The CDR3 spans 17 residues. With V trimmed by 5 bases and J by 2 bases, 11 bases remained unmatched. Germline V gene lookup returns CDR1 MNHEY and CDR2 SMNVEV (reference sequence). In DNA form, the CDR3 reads TGTGCCAGCAGTGAGTTCACTAGCGGGTATTCCACAGATACGCAGTATTTT. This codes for CASSEFTSGYSTDTQYF.